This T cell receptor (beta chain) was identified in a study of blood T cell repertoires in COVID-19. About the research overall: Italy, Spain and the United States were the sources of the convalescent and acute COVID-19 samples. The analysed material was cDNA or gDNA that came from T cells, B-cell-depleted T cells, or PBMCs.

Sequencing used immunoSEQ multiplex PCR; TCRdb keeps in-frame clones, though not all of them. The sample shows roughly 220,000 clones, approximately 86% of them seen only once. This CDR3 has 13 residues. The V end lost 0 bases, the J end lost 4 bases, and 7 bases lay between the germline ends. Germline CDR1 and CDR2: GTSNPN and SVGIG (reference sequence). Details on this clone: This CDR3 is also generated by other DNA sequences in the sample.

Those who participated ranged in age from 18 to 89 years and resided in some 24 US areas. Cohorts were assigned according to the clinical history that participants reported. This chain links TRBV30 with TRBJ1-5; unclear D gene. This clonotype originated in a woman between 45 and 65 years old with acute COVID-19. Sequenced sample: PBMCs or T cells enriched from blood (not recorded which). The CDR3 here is CAWSVRGNQPQHF. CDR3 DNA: TGTGCCTGGAGTGTACGAGGGAATCAGCCCCAGCATTTT. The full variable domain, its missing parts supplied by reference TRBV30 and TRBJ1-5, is SQTIHQWPATLVQPVGSPLSLECTVEGTSNPNLYWYRQAAGRGLQLLFYSVGIGQISSEVPQNLSASRPQDRQFILSSKKLLLSDSGFYLCAWSVRGNQPQHFGDGTRLSIL.